The TCR beta chain under discussion was sequenced for a study of shared clonotypes between healthy human individuals. The wider study: The study used three CD4 naive, three CD4 memory, two CD8 naive and one CD8 memory plate per donor.

CDR3 size: 13 residues. Germline-derived CDR1 and CDR2 are SQVTM and ANQGSEA. V shed 4 bases and J shed 4 bases, with 11 bases lying between them. Replicate PCRs from sorted subsets contained around 200 ng DNA, which is around 30,000 T cell genomes. Repertoires were generated with immunoSEQ multiplex PCR, while TCRdb's copy carries only in-frame clones and drops some. The sample includes 2 million to 2.5 million clones, 95% of them seen just once. V is TRBV29-1 and J is TRBJ1-5; no definite D call. The specimen sequenced was naive CD4+ T cells sorted from blood. Subset in this sample: CD45RA+ positively selected. The TCR sequence derives from a man aged 18 to 29 in good health. CDR3 protein: CSVVIQPNQPQHF. For the CDR3, the DNA is TGCAGCGTTGTTATACAGCCGAATCAGCCCCAGCATTTT.